A selection of T cell receptor beta chains follows, all from one sample in a study of breast tumors, draining lymph nodes, adjacent tissues. A single record per CDR3 protein comes from TCRdb applying MiXCR to the multiplex PCR reads. Of over 15,000 distinct CDR3 sequences listed, about 60% are singletons. The sequencing sample was made of tumor-adjacent breast tissue. Receptors were obtained from a female donor with breast cancer. Some clones in this sample may be carry-over from other donors' samples. Each CDR3 is given with its conserved first and last residue. The D gene is left open where the match is weak. Clone size, where shown, is once, few, many, or a class for clones that have expanded.

abundance | d_gene | j_gene | v_gene | CDR3nt | CDR3aa
NA | TRBD1 | TRBJ1-5 | TRBV15 | TGTGCCACCAGCGGGCAGGGGGATTACAATCAGCCCCAGCATTTT | CATSGQGDYNQPQHF
medium-sized | NA | TRBJ2-3 | TRBV9 | TGTGCCAGCAGCGCCCAATTGGGGGGCACAGATACGCAGTATTTT | CASSAQLGGTDTQYF
NA | NA | TRBJ1-2 | TRBV10-3 | TGTGCCATCAGATTGAATCGGACAGTATATGGCTACACCTTC | CAIRLNRTVYGYTF
NA | TRBD2 | TRBJ2-2 | TRBV7-2 | TGTGCCAGCACCTCCCATAGCGGGGGCTACACCGGGGAGCTGTTTTTT | CASTSHSGGYTGELFF
NA | NA | TRBJ2-1 | TRBV7-8 | TGTGCCAGCAGCTCCCCGACCGGGAAGAGGCTTTTTGTCTTC | CASSSPTGKRLFVF
NA | NA | TRBJ2-5 | TRBV19 | TGTGCCAGTATAGACACCAACCAAGAGACCCAGTACTTC | CASIDTNQETQYF
many | TRBD2 | TRBJ2-1 | TRBV10-1 | TGCGCCAGCAGCCCCCGGACGGGGGGCTACAATGAGCAGTTCTTC | CASSPRTGGYNEQFF
medium-sized | TRBD2 | TRBJ2-7 | TRBV20-1 | TGCAGTGCTAGTTACGGGGGGGCCTTAGAGCAGTACTTC | CSASYGGALEQYF
NA | NA | TRBJ1-2 | TRBV7-2 | TGTGCCAGCAGCTCTATACACAGGAACTATGGCTACACCTTC | CASSSIHRNYGYTF
NA | NA | TRBJ1-5 | TRBV15 | TGTGCCACCAGCAGAGACGATCAGCCCCAGCATTTT | CATSRDDQPQHF
medium-sized | NA | TRBJ1-2 | TRBV5-6 | TGTGCCAGCAGCTCCTATCAGACATCGCTTCTTCCCTACTATGGCTACACCTTC | CASSSYQTSLLPYYGYTF
NA | TRBD2 | TRBJ2-3 | TRBV6-6 | TGTGCCAGCAGTCACTCAAAGCGGGGGGGTAGCACAGATACGCAGTATTTT | CASSHSKRGGSTDTQYF
NA | NA | TRBJ1-5 | TRBV5-1 | TGCGCCAGCAGCCCACGACCGGGAGGGGATCAGCCCCAGCATTTT | CASSPRPGGDQPQHF
NA | TRBD2 | TRBJ2-7 | TRBV6-5 | TGTGCCAGCAGCCCGACTAGCGGGAGGGGCGAGCAGTACTTC | CASSPTSGRGEQYF
once | TRBD1 | TRBJ2-7 | TRBV2 | TGTGCCAGCAGTGAGCAGGGGGCGATCGACGAGCAGTACTTC | CASSEQGAIDEQYF
large | NA | TRBJ2-3 | TRBV9 | TGTGCCAGCAGCGATCTCGTGGAGGGTGCATCAGATACGCAGTATTTT | CASSDLVEGASDTQYF
few | TRBD1 | TRBJ1-1 | TRBV18 | TGTGCCAGCTCACGGGGACAGGGGGCATGGGACGCTTTCTTT | CASSRGQGAWDAFF
medium-sized | NA | TRBJ2-7 | TRBV20-1 | TGCAGTGCCCTAGTCCCTACCAGGGGACCCTCCTACGAGCAGTACTTC | CSALVPTRGPSYEQYF
many | NA | TRBJ1-1 | TRBV5-1 | TGCGCCAGCAGCTTGACGGCGGGGACTGAAGCTTTCTTT | CASSLTAGTEAFF
once | TRBD1 | TRBJ1-2 | TRBV5-1 | TGCGCCAGCAGCTTGGGGGATTCGGACAGGGATGGCTACACCTTC | CASSLGDSDRDGYTF
NA | TRBD1 | TRBJ2-1 | TRBV7-6 | TGTGCCAGCAGCACGACAGGGGGCTCCTACAATGAGCAGTTCTTC | CASSTTGGSYNEQFF
NA | TRBD1 | TRBJ2-6 | TRBV2 | TGTGCCAGCAGTTACAGGGGCAACGTCCTGACTTTC | CASSYRGNVLTF
NA | NA | TRBJ1-2 | TRBV6-5 | TGTGCCAGCAGTTGGGGGGGGGGTGGCTACACCTTC | CASSWGGGGYTF
few | NA | TRBJ1-6 | TRBV25-1 | TGTGCCAGCAGTGACGGGACGGACTTAGGGAATTCACCCCTCCACTTT | CASSDGTDLGNSPLHF
NA | NA | TRBJ1-4 | TRBV20-1 | TGCAGTGCTAGAGGGACCGGAGGAAAACTGTTTTTT | CSARGTGGKLFF
NA | NA | TRBJ2-2 | TRBV19 | TGTGCCAGTAGTATATTGGCGAACACCGGGGAGCTGTTTTTT | CASSILANTGELFF
once | TRBD2 | TRBJ2-3 | TRBV10-3 | TGTGCCACCAGGACTAGCGGGAGTACAGATACGCAGTATTTT | CATRTSGSTDTQYF
NA | NA | TRBJ1-6 | TRBV20-1 | TGCAGTGCTGGGGACACGAGATATTCACCCCTCCACTTT | CSAGDTRYSPLHF
NA | NA | TRBJ1-2 | TRBV19 | TGTGCCAGTAGTATAAGAGGGGAGGTTGGCTACACCTTC | CASSIRGEVGYTF
NA | TRBD1 | TRBJ1-6 | TRBV20-1 | TGCAGTGCTAGGACAGGGGAAGAGTCACCCCTCCACTTT | CSARTGEESPLHF
medium-sized | TRBD1 | TRBJ1-2 | TRBV6-6 | TGTGCCAGCAGCGAAAATACCGGGACAGGGTATGGCTACACCTTC | CASSENTGTGYGYTF
once | NA | TRBJ2-1 | TRBV10-3 | TGTGCCATCAGTGAGTCGATGGCGGGGGCTTTCAATGAGCAGTTCTTC | CAISESMAGAFNEQFF
many | NA | TRBJ1-1 | TRBV12-3/TRBV12-4 | TGTGCCAGCAGTTTAGCAATCTCGAACACTGAAGCTTTCTTT | CASSLAISNTEAFF
many | NA | TRBJ2-5 | TRBV7-6 | TGTGCCAGCAGCCGGGTTGATGAGACCCAGTACTTC | CASSRVDETQYF
many | TRBD1 | TRBJ2-5 | TRBV29-1 | TGCAGCGTTGCAGGGGACAGGGTGGGGGAGACCCAGTACTTC | CSVAGDRVGETQYF
NA | NA | TRBJ1-2 | TRBV5-7 | TGTGCCAGCAGCTTGGAGGGCAGGGGCGGTGATGGCTACACCTTC | CASSLEGRGGDGYTF
NA | TRBD1 | TRBJ1-2 | TRBV20-1 | TGCAGTGCAACCGGACAGGGGCGCCTGGGGGGTGATGGCTACACCTTC | CSATGQGRLGGDGYTF
few | NA | TRBJ2-7 | TRBV2 | TGTGCCAGCAGTCGACTAGGGCTCGACGAGCAGTACTTC | CASSRLGLDEQYF
NA | NA | TRBJ2-1 | TRBV5-8 | TGCGCCAGCAGCTTGTCGATTTCCTCCTCCAGCTCCTACAATGAGCAGTTCTTC | CASSLSISSSSSYNEQFF
medium-sized | NA | TRBJ2-2 | TRBV7-9 | TGTGCCACTCGAACCCCGAACACCGGGGAGCTGTTTTTT | CATRTPNTGELFF
NA | NA | TRBJ2-5 | TRBV4-3 | TGCGCCAGCAGCCAAGATTTCATCGAAGGGGAGACCCAGTACTTC | CASSQDFIEGETQYF
medium-sized | TRBD1 | TRBJ1-2 | TRBV19 | TGTGCCAGTAGTGCATTCGACAGGGGTAATGGCTACACCTTC | CASSAFDRGNGYTF
NA | NA | TRBJ1-5 | TRBV6-1 | TGTGCCAGCAGTCCGGGGGGGCAAGGTCAGCCCCAGCATTTT | CASSPGGQGQPQHF
NA | TRBD2 | TRBJ2-5 | TRBV7-2 | TGTGCCAGCAGCCCATCGGGGGGTGGGACCCAGTACTTC | CASSPSGGGTQYF
NA | TRBD1 | TRBJ1-6 | TRBV19 | TGTGCCAGTAGTATGTATGGGACAGATGATTCACCCCTCCACTTT | CASSMYGTDDSPLHF
NA | NA | TRBJ1-6 | TRBV15 | TGTGCCACCAGCAGAAGGGTTACGGATTCACCCCTCCACTTT | CATSRRVTDSPLHF
NA | NA | TRBJ1-3 | TRBV9 | TGTGCCAGCAGCGTAGTTGGGGAAGAGGGAAACACCATATATTTT | CASSVVGEEGNTIYF
many | NA | TRBJ1-5 | TRBV3-1 | TGTGCCAGCGGTGGAACAGGGTCGGGCAATCAGCCCCAGCATTTT | CASGGTGSGNQPQHF
NA | NA | TRBJ2-3 | TRBV15 | TGTGCCACCAGCAGACCCCCTTTTGGCCCCCCAGCAGCAGATACGCAGTATTTT | CATSRPPFGPPAADTQYF
many | TRBD1 | TRBJ1-1 | TRBV12-3/TRBV12-4 | TGTGCCAGCAGTCCCCGGGCAGGGGGGTTCTTCACTGAAGCTTTCTTT | CASSPRAGGFFTEAFF
NA | TRBD2 | TRBJ2-1 | TRBV15 | TGTGCCACCAACAGAGGGACTAGCCGTTATGAGCAGTTCTTC | CATNRGTSRYEQFF
NA | NA | TRBJ2-7 | TRBV14 | TGTGCCAGCAGCCAAGTGGGGGGACAGTTCTCCTACGAGCAGTACTTC | CASSQVGGQFSYEQYF
many | NA | TRBJ2-6 | TRBV30 | TGTGCCTGGGGCGGGGGGGCCAACGTCCTGACTTTC | CAWGGGANVLTF
NA | NA | TRBJ1-6 | TRBV9 | TGTGCCAGCAGCGTAGGTTTCGAGGACTCACCCCTCCACTTT | CASSVGFEDSPLHF